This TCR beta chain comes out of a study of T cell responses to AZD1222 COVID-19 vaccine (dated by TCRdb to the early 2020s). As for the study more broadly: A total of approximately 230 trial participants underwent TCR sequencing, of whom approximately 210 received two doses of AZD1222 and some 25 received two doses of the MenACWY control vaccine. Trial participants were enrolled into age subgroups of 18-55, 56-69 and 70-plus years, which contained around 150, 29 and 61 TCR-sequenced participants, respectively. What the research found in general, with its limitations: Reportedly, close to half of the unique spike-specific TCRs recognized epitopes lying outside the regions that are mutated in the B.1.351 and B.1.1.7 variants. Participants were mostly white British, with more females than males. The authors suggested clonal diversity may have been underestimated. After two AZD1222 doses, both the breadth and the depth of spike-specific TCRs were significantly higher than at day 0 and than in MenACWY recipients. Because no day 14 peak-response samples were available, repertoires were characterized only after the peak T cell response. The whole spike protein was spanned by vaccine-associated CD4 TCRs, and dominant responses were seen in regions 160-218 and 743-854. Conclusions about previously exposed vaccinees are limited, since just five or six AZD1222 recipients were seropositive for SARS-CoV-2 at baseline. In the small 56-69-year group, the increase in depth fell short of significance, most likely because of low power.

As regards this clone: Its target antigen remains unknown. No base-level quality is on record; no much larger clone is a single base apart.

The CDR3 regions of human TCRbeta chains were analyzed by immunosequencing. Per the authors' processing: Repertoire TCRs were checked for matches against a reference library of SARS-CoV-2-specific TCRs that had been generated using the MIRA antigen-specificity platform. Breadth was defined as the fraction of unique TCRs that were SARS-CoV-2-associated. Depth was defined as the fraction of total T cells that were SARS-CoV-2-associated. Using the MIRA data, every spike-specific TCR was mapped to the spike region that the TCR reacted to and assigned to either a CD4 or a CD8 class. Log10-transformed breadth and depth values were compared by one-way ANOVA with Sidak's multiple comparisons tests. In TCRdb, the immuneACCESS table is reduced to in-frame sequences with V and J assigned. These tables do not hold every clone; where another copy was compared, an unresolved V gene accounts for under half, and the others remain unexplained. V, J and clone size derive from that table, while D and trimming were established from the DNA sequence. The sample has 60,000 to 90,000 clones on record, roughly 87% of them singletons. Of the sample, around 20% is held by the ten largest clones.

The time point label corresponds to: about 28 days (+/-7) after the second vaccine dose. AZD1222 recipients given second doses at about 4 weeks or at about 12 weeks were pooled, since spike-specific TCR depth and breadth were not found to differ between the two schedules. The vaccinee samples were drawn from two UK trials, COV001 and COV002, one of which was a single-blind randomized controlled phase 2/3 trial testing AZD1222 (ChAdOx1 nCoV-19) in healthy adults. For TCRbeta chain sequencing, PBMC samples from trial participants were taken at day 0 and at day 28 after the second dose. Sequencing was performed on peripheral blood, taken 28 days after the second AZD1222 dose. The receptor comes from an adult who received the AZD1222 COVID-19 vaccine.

In nucleotide form, the sequence is TGTGCCATCAGTGACCCGGGAACTAAAGAGACCCAGTACTTC. Its translation is CAISDPGTKETQYF. In this chain, TRBV10-3 is recombined with TRBJ2-5; matching of 5 bases hints at TRBD2 as the D gene. In the germline V gene, CDR1 corresponds to ENHRY and CDR2 to SYGVKD. The CDR3 runs 14 amino acids, cysteine and phenylalanine included. Here the CDR3 DNA is all that survives: 42 bases in frame from base 1. A distance of 11 bases separates the germline ends of V and J, which lose 3 bases and 3 bases respectively.